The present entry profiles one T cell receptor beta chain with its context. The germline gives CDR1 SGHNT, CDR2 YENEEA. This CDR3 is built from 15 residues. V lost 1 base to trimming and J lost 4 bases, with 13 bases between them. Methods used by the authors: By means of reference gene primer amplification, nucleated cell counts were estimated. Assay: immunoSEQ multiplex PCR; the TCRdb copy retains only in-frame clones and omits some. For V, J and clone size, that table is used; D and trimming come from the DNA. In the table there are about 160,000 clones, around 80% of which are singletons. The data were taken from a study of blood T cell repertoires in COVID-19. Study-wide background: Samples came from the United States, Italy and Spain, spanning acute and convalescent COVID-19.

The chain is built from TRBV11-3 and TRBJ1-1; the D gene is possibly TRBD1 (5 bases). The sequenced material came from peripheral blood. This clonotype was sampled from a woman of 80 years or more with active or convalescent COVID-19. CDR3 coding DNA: TGTGCCAGCAGCTTAGTTGGAGGGGTCGGCACTGAAGCTTTCTTT. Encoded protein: CASSLVGGVGTEAFF.